The 5 T cell receptor beta chains listed next were all sequenced from one sample in a study of blood T cell repertoires in COVID-19. The table came from immunoSEQ multiplex PCR; TCRdb's copy has only in-frame clones and leaves some out. The table records 150,000 to 200,000 clones, roughly 79% of them present only once. The source material was peripheral blood. Receptors were obtained from a man between 60 and 70 years old with active or convalescent COVID-19.

This chain links TRBV29-1 with TRBJ2-1; 7 bases agree with TRBD1. J was trimmed by 12 bases and V by 0 bases; bases with no gene match: 14. The CDR3 totals 15 residues. From germline, CDR1 is SQVTM and CDR2 ANQGSEA. Written as DNA, the CDR3 is TGCAGCGTTGAAGATTGGGGCAGGGGGTCTCAGGTGCAGTTCTTC. Translated: CSVEDWGRGSQVQFF.

The chain has TRBV5-4 and TRBJ2-1; TRBD2 matches at 7 bases. V shed 0 bases, J shed 4 bases, and the junction held 4 bases outside the gene matches. CDR1 is SGHNT and CDR2 is YYREEE in the germline V gene (reference sequence). This CDR3 spans 15 amino acids. The CDR3 DNA follows: TGTGCCAGCAGCTTGGGTCTAGCGGATTACAATGAGCAGTTCTTC. Translation gives CASSLGLADYNEQFF.

The gene calls are TRBV6-2 or TRBV6-3 and TRBJ1-5, with D maybe TRBD1 (5 bases). This CDR3 is 16 amino acids long. Looked up from germline, CDR1 is MNHEY and CDR2 is SVGEGT. The ends were cut back, 0 bases at V and 3 bases at J, with 12 bases in the middle. The CDR3 DNA reads TGTGCCAGCAGTTACTCCGGGGGACGGACCAATCAGCCCCAGCATTTT. Residues: CASSYSGGRTNQPQHF.

V is TRBV9 and J is TRBJ2-3; 9 bases are a match to TRBD2. The length of the CDR3 is 15 residues. With V trimmed by 3 bases and J by 5 bases, 7 bases remained unmatched. Per germline, CDR1 SGDLS and CDR2 YYNGEE. CDR3 region: CASSDSGSRVDTQYF. CDR3 nucleotides: TGTGCCAGCAGCGATAGCGGGAGTCGGGTAGATACGCAGTATTTT.

CDR3 protein: CASSLNEPGLIEQFF. CDR3 sequence (DNA): TGTGCCAGCAGCTTGAATGAGCCGGGGTTAATCGAGCAGTTCTTC. The J gene is TRBJ2-1, the V gene TRBV5-8; D perhaps matches TRBD2 (5 bases). Germline-derived CDR1 and CDR2 are SGHTS and YDEGEE. The CDR3 length is 15 residues. Trimming shortened V by 1 base and J by 10 bases, and 18 bases separated the two germline ends. The full variable domain, completed using reference TRBV5-8 and TRBJ2-1, is EAGVTQSPTHLIKTRGQQATLRCSPISGHTSVYWYQQALGLGLQFLLWYDEGEERNRGNFPPRFSGRQFPNYSSELNVNALELEDSALYLCASSLNEPGLIEQFFGPGTRLTVL.